Below are 22 T cell receptor beta chains sequenced from a single sample in a study of blood T cell repertoires in COVID-19. The table came from immunoSEQ multiplex PCR; TCRdb's copy has only in-frame clones and leaves some out. Of more than 95,000 clones listed, roughly 90% were seen once; the top ten hold approximately 5.6%. Sample: peripheral blood. The source of these receptors is a human donor in a cohort sampled during active COVID-19.

V gene TRBV19 combines with J gene TRBJ1-2; the D gene is possibly TRBD1 (6 bases). Per the germline V gene, CDR1 is LNHDA and CDR2 is SQIVND (reference sequence). The germline V and J ends were trimmed by 5 bases and 5 bases, with 18 bases remaining between them. This CDR3 comprises 15 residues. DNA for the CDR3: TGTGCCAGTAGTCCCCGTGGGACAATTTGGTATGGCTACACCTTC. Translation gives CASSPRGTIWYGYTF.

The CDR3 nucleotides read TGTGCCAGCAGCCAAAGTAGCGGGAGGTTCTCCTACGAGCAGTACTTC. Translating it yields CASSQSSGRFSYEQYF. The genes are TRBV4-2 and TRBJ2-7; 10 bases map to TRBD2. Germline CDR1 and CDR2: LGHNA and YNFKEQ. Losses at the gene ends were 2 bases for V and 0 bases for J; bases not matched to a gene: 4. CDR3 size: 16 residues.

The chain has TRBV6-4 and TRBJ2-3, with a weak D call TRBD2 (6 bases). The V gene's germline CDR1 is MRHNA and CDR2 SNTAGT. The CDR3 spans 14 residues. Trimming took 4 bases from V and 0 from J, leaving 8 bases between them. The CDR3 sequence: CASSAGTSTDTQYF. As DNA, the CDR3 is TGTGCCAGCAGTGCCGGGACTAGCACAGATACGCAGTATTTT.

The rearrangement links TRBV5-8 to TRBJ2-7; D may be TRBD1 (5 bases). This CDR3 spans 15 amino acids. Per the germline V gene, CDR1 is SGHTS and CDR2 is YDEGEE. Deletions cut 2 bases from V and 2 bases from J, with 14 bases between. In DNA, the CDR3 is TGTGCCAGCAGCTTTGGTGGGGCCATAACCTACGAGCAGTACTTC. It is translated as CASSFGGAITYEQYF.

The CDR3 here is CASSLREDTEAFF. CDR3 DNA: TGTGCCAGCAGCTTAAGGGAGGACACTGAAGCTTTCTTT. This chain connects TRBV7-9 to TRBJ1-1; unclear D gene. CDR3 length equals 13 residues. V was clipped by 2 bases and J by 3 bases, with 7 bases between them. Germline V gene data show CDR1 as SEHNR and CDR2 as FQNEAQ (reference sequence).

V gene TRBV24-1 combines with J gene TRBJ1-1; the D gene is possibly TRBD1 (5 bases). Trimming pared 6 bases from V and 8 bases from J, leaving 9 bases between. From germline, CDR1 is KGHDR and CDR2 SFDVKD. The CDR3 loop spans 11 amino acids. The CDR3, as DNA: TGTGCCACCAGTATGCGGGGCGAAGCTTTCTTT. This gives the protein CATSMRGEAFF.

This clone appeared once. J is TRBJ1-1 and V is TRBV6-5; D is ambiguous. Per the germline V gene, CDR1 is MNHEY and CDR2 is SVGAGI. CDR3 length: 16 residues. V was cut by 0 bases and J by 0 bases, with 11 bases left in between. The CDR3 protein is CASSYSTGSMNTEAFF. CDR3 bases: TGTGCCAGCAGTTACTCGACGGGAAGCATGAACACTGAAGCTTTCTTT.

This chain links TRBV7-9 with TRBJ1-5; the match to TRBD1 covers 8 bases. The germline V gene encodes CDR1 SEHNR and CDR2 FQNEAQ (reference sequence). CDR3 length equals 13 residues. V trimming: 2 bases; J trimming: 6 bases; junction bases outside the gene matches: 0. CDR3 coding DNA: TGTGCCAGCAGCTTACAGGGGGCTCAGCCCCAGCATTTT. Protein product: CASSLQGAQPQHF.

The V gene is TRBV11-2, the J gene TRBJ2-1, with TRBD2 identical over 14 bases. The CDR3 contains 16 residues. V gave up 3 bases and J gave up 8 bases; unmatched junction bases: 6. CDR1 SGHAT and CDR2 FQNNGV come from the germline V gene. The CDR3 loop is CASSFDGLAGGYEQFF. CDR3 nucleotides: TGTGCCAGCAGCTTCGATGGACTAGCGGGAGGCTATGAGCAGTTCTTC.

The chain joins TRBV5-1 to TRBJ1-3; TRBD1 matches 7 bases. Germline V gene lookup returns CDR1 SGHRS and CDR2 YFSETQ. The J segment lost 1 base and the V segment lost 4 bases, leaving 8 bases of the junction unmatched. This CDR3 is built from 16 residues. CDR3 nucleotide sequence: TGCGCCAGCAGCCTTGGCCCGACAGGGTCTGGAAACACCATATATTTT. Its protein product is CASSLGPTGSGNTIYF.

The V call is TRBV4-2, the J call TRBJ1-5, with 7 positions matching TRBD1. The CDR3 loop spans 15 amino acids. The germline V gene encodes CDR1 LGHNA and CDR2 YNFKEQ. V dropped 3 bases and J dropped 2; count of bases not matched to a gene: 4. CDR3: CASSHLGQGNQPQHF. The CDR3 nucleotides read TGTGCCAGCAGCCATCTCGGACAGGGCAATCAGCCCCAGCATTTT.

The chain is built from TRBV27 and TRBJ2-1; D gene ambiguous. CDR3 length equals 15 residues. Between the trimmed V and J ends, which lost 3 bases and 5 bases, there was a span of 14 bases. Germline CDR1 reads MNHEY; CDR2 reads SMNVEV (reference sequence). The CDR3 loop reads CASSFASSGDNEQFF. The CDR3 region has the DNA TGTGCCAGCAGTTTCGCTTCGTCAGGCGACAATGAGCAGTTCTTC.

This rearrangement joins TRBV19 to TRBJ1-1; D might be TRBD1 (6 bases). Trimming stripped 1 base from V and 5 bases from J, with 11 bases between. This CDR3 has 14 residues. In germline, CDR1 is LNHDA, CDR2 SQIVND (reference sequence). In DNA, the CDR3 is TGTGCCAGTAGTATAGGGGGGCTGGGAACTGAAGCTTTCTTT. Protein sequence: CASSIGGLGTEAFF.

This clone was found once. The CDR3 nucleotides are TGTGCCAGCAGTTTATCCCCCCGCGGGGAGGGGTTCTTC. This codes for CASSLSPRGEGFF. This chain links TRBV27 with TRBJ2-1; 7 nucleotides agree with TRBD2. The trim removed 0 bases at V and 15 bases at J, leaving 8 bases unmatched. The CDR3 contains 13 residues. Germline lookup yields CDR1 MNHEY and CDR2 SMNVEV (reference sequence).

J is TRBJ2-1 and V is TRBV4-3; 7 positions agree with TRBD1. Looked up from germline, CDR1 is LGHNA and CDR2 is YSLEER. Trimming took 0 bases from V and 0 from J; bases not matched to a gene: 11. The CDR3 contains 19 residues. CDR3 loop: CASSQDSQGVVGSYNEQFF. CDR3 nucleotides: TGCGCCAGCAGCCAAGATTCCCAGGGGGTGGTAGGCTCCTACAATGAGCAGTTCTTC.

J is TRBJ2-3 and V is TRBV11-3; tentatively, D is TRBD2 (6 bases). The germline V and J ends were trimmed by 1 base and 2 bases, with 10 bases remaining between them. The CDR3 is made up of 15 amino acids. Germline loops: CDR1 SGHNT, CDR2 YENEEA. The CDR3 is CASSLGAGNTDTQYF. CDR3 DNA sequence: TGTGCCAGCAGCTTAGGGGCGGGGAACACAGATACGCAGTATTTT.

The chain is built from TRBV6-2 or TRBV6-3 and TRBJ1-2; D remains unclear. Germline loops: CDR1 MNHEY, CDR2 SVGEGT. The CDR3 length is 15 residues. V was clipped by 6 bases and J by 6 bases, with 20 bases between them. CDR3 sequence (DNA): TGTGCCAGCAGCCTGACTCTAGGTATTGGCGATGGCTACACCTTC. Its protein product is CASSLTLGIGDGYTF.

This chain uses TRBV7-8 with TRBJ1-1, with TRBD1 identical over 12 bases. Germline V gene data show CDR1 as SGHVS and CDR2 as FQNEAQ. The CDR3 is made up of 17 amino acids. The ends lost 5 bases at V and 6 bases at J; junction bases unmatched: 13. CDR3 DNA sequence: TGTGCCAGCAGCCTTCTTAAAAGGGACAGGGGGCTCTCTGAAGCTTTCTTT. It is translated as CASSLLKRDRGLSEAFF. Filled out from reference TRBV7-8 and TRBJ1-1, the complete variable domain reads GAGVSQSPRYKVAKRGQDVALRCDPISGHVSLFWYQQALGQGPEFLTYFQNEAQLDKSGLPSDRFFAERPEGSVSTLKIQRTQQEDSAVYLCASSLLKRDRGLSEAFFGQGTRLTVV.

The chain recombines TRBV7-9 with TRBJ2-1; no definite D call. CDR1 and CDR2 from the germline V gene are SEHNR and FQNEAQ (reference sequence). The CDR3 loop spans 14 amino acids. V lost 5 bases and J lost 1, with 9 bases in between. In DNA, the CDR3 is TGTGCCAGCAGCCTCACCGGGTCCTACAATGAGCAGTTCTTC. It yields the protein CASSLTGSYNEQFF. The full variable domain, completed using reference TRBV7-9 and TRBJ2-1, is DTGVSQNPRHKITKRGQNVTFRCDPISEHNRLYWYRQTLGQGPEFLTYFQNEAQLEKSRLLSDRFSAERPKGSFSTLEIQRTEQGDSAMYLCASSLTGSYNEQFFGPGTRLTVL.

This chain uses TRBV12-5 with TRBJ2-2; D is perhaps TRBD1 (6 bases). CDR3 size: 13 residues. The germline gives CDR1 LGHNT, CDR2 FRNRAP. Trimming took 6 bases from V and 7 from J, leaving 12 bases between them. The CDR3 nucleotides are TGTGCTAGTGGCTCCGACAGGAGCGGGGAGCTGTTTTTT. It codes for CASGSDRSGELFF.

The chain carries TRBV3-1 (or the pseudogene TRBV3-2) and TRBJ1-4; D unresolved. The length of the CDR3 is 14 residues. Per germline, CDR1 LGHDT and CDR2 YNNKEL (reference sequence). V shed 2 bases and J shed 5 bases, with 9 bases lying between them. The CDR3 DNA reads TGTGCCAGCAGCCAAAGGACTGGGAATGAAAAACTGTTTTTT. Its translation is CASSQRTGNEKLFF.

CDR3 sequence reads: CASTELGGSYNSPLHF. The CDR3 DNA follows: TGTGCCAGCACCGAACTCGGGGGAAGCTATAATTCACCCCTCCACTTT. The chain carries TRBV2 and TRBJ1-6; possibly TRBD1 for D (5 bases). The CDR3 sequence is 16 residues long. Germline V gives CDR1 SNHLY, CDR2 FYNNEI. V was clipped by 7 bases and J by 3 bases, with 16 bases between them. Filled out from reference TRBV2 and TRBJ1-6, the complete variable domain reads EPEVTQTPSHQVTQMGQEVILRCVPISNHLYFYWYRQILGQKVEFLVSFYNNEISEKSEIFDDQFSVERPDGSNFTLKIRSTKLEDSAMYFCASTELGGSYNSPLHFGNGTRLTVT.